These 12 T cell receptor beta chains share one sample of origin, sequenced in a study of CD8 T cells in Susac syndrome. Random-hexamer reverse transcription was applied to roughly 0.45 to 1 ug RNA. TCRdb re-analysed the immunoSEQ multiplex PCR reads in MiXCR, keeping a single row per CDR3 protein. The sample has more than 95,000 distinct CDR3 sequences; around 94% are singletons. The specimen was CD4+ T cells from PBMCs. The receptor set was obtained from a human donor in good health.

The chain carries TRBV5-1 and TRBJ2-1, with unresolved D. The CDR3 has 13 residues. Germline CDR1 is SGHRS and CDR2 is YFSETQ. Deletions cut 1 base from V and 8 bases from J, with 10 bases between. The CDR3 protein is CASSLQFRDEQFF. The CDR3 DNA sequence: TGCGCCAGCAGCTTGCAGTTCCGGGATGAGCAGTTCTTC.

Note on this clonotype: One junction end does not reproduce the germline sequence, and a read error may be involved. J is TRBJ1-1 and V is TRBV4-1; perhaps TRBD1 as D (5 bases). Germline CDR1 reads MGHRA; CDR2 reads YSYEKL. There are 19 residues in the CDR3. The CDR3 DNA sequence: TGCGCCAGCAGCCGAACAGTCGCCCTAGGAGGGGAGATGAACACTGAAGTTTTCTTT. Translated, it gives CASSRTVALGGEMNTEVFF.

The chain couples TRBV2 to TRBJ1-1; 7 positions match TRBD1. V dropped 0 bases and J dropped 5; count of bases not matched to a gene: 9. Germline lookup yields CDR1 SNHLY and CDR2 FYNNEI. The CDR3 consists of 16 residues. CDR3 nucleotide sequence: TGTGCCAGCAGTGAAGCGCTTCGACAGGGAGGGACTGAAGCTTTCTTT. Encoded protein: CASSEALRQGGTEAFF.

CDR3 sequence (DNA): TGTGCCAGCAGCATCCGACGGGGGGAGACCCAGTACTTC. Protein product: CASSIRRGETQYF. The chain is built from TRBV13 and TRBJ2-5, with D possibly matching TRBD2 (6 bases). V was cut by 5 bases and J by 5 bases, with 12 bases left in between. The CDR3 length is 13 residues. Germline CDR1 reads PRHDT; CDR2 reads FYEKMQ (reference sequence).

The chain carries TRBV12-3 or TRBV12-4 and TRBJ2-7, with a weak D call TRBD1 (6 bases). The CDR3 contains 16 residues. Trimming removed 1 base from V and 7 bases from J, with 20 bases in between. The CDR3 coding sequence is TGTGCCAGCAGTTTAGGTTCGCAGGGGCGCCTTCGGGAGCAGTACTTC. Translation: CASSLGSQGRLREQYF.

The J gene is TRBJ1-1, the V gene TRBV3-1; 7 nucleotides align to TRBD1. Per germline, CDR1 LGHDT and CDR2 YNNKEL (reference sequence). J lost 3 bases, V lost 5 bases, and 6 bases had no gene match. This CDR3 region has 14 residues. The CDR3 sequence: CASSNRDSDTEAFF. The CDR3 nucleotides read TGTGCCAGCAGCAACCGGGACAGCGACACTGAAGCTTTCTTT.

The chain combines TRBV18 with TRBJ2-4, with unresolved D. CDR3 size: 15 residues. From germline, CDR1 is KGHSH and CDR2 LQKENI. Trimming removed 3 bases from V and 0 bases from J, with 9 bases in between. The CDR3 region is CASSPPAIAKNIQYF. In nucleotides, the CDR3 is TGTGCCAGCTCACCCCCGGCGATAGCCAAAAACATTCAGTACTTC.

The chain is built from TRBV5-1 and TRBJ2-5; weak D call: TRBD2 (5 bases). This CDR3 comprises 14 residues. Germline CDR1 SGHRS, CDR2 YFSETQ. The germline V and J ends were trimmed by 6 bases and 4 bases, with 16 bases remaining between them. The CDR3 sequence: CASTEERAAETQYF. The CDR3 bases are TGCGCCAGCACCGAGGAGCGAGCGGCAGAGACCCAGTACTTC. The entire variable domain, with the rest obtained from reference TRBV5-1 and TRBJ2-5, is as follows: KAGVTQTPRYLIKTRGQQVTLSCSPISGHRSVSWYQQTPGQGLQFLFEYFSETQRNKGNFPGRFSGRQFSNSRSEMNVSTLELGDSALYLCASTEERAAETQYFGPGTRLLVL.

The chain has TRBV7-2 and TRBJ2-5; D is unclear. This CDR3 contains 11 residues. Trimming removed 4 bases from V and 4 bases from J, with 4 bases in between. Germline CDR1 SGHTA, CDR2 FQGNSA. The CDR3 loop is CASSSGETQYF. The CDR3 coding sequence is TGTGCCAGCAGCTCAGGAGAGACCCAGTACTTC. The full variable domain, its missing parts supplied by reference TRBV7-2 and TRBJ2-5, is GAGVSQSPSNKVTEKGKDVELRCDPISGHTALYWYRQSLGQGLEFLIYFQGNSAPDKSGLPSDRFSAERTGGSVSTLTIQRTQQEDSAVYLCASSSGETQYFGPGTRLLVL.

The chain couples TRBV29-1 to TRBJ2-3; D gene unclear. The CDR3 totals 13 residues. Germline lookup yields CDR1 SQVTM and CDR2 ANQGSEA. The V gene lost 4 bases and the J gene lost 1 base, with 9 bases spanning the gap. This chain's CDR3 is CSVGSRGTDTQYF. As DNA, the CDR3 is TGCAGCGTTGGGAGCCGCGGCACAGATACGCAGTATTTT.

The rearrangement joins TRBV29-1 to TRBJ1-2; D is unclear. Germline lookup yields CDR1 SQVTM and CDR2 ANQGSEA. The CDR3 length is 14 residues. Between the trimmed V and J ends, which lost 4 bases and 3 bases, there was a span of 15 bases. The CDR3 here is CSVVDVSTYYGYTF. CDR3 in DNA: TGCAGCGTTGTCGATGTCAGTACGTACTATGGCTACACCTTC.

This rearrangement joins TRBV19 to TRBJ2-7; 7 bases fit TRBD2. This CDR3 has 15 amino acids. Germline V gene lookup returns CDR1 LNHDA and CDR2 SQIVND (reference sequence). V shed 6 bases and J 2 bases; nucleotides not matched to a gene: 10. CDR3 sequence: CASRTSGMRPYEQYF. CDR3 sequence (DNA): TGTGCCAGTAGGACAAGCGGGATGCGACCCTACGAGCAGTACTTC.